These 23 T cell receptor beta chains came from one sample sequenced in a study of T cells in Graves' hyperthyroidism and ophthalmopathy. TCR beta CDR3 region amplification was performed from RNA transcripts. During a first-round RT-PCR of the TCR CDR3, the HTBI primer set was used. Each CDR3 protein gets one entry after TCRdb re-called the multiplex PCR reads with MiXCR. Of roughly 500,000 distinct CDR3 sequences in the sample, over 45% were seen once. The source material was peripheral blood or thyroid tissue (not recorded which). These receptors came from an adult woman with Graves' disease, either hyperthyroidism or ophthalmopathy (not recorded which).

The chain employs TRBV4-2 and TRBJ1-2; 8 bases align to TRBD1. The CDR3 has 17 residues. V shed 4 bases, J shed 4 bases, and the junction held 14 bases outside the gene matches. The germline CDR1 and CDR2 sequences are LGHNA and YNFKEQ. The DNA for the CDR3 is TGTGCCAGCAGCCCCGGGACAGGCCGGGGGGATAGCTATGGCTACACCTTC. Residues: CASSPGTGRGDSYGYTF.

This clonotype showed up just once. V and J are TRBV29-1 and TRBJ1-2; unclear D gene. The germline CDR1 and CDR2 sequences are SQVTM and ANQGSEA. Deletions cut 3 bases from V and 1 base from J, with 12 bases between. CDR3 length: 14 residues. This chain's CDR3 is CSVEGQENNYGYTF. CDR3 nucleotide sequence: TGCAGCGTTGAGGGCCAGGAAAATAACTATGGCTACACCTTC.

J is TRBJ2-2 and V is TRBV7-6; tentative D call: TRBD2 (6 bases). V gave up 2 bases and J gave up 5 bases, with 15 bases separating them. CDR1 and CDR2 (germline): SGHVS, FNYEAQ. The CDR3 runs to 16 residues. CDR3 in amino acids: CASSLRQEGWTGELFF. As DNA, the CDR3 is TGTGCCAGCAGCTTACGTCAGGAGGGGTGGACCGGGGAGCTGTTTTTT.

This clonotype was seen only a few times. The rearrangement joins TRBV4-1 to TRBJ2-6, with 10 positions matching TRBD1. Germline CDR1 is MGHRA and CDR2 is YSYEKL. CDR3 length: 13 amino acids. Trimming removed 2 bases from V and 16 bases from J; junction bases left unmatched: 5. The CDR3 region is CASSQLGTGELTF. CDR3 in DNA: TGCGCCAGCAGCCAACTCGGGACAGGGGAACTGACTTTC.

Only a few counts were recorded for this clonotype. CDR3 amino acids: CASSYHSGEAFF. The CDR3, as DNA: TGTGCCAGCAGCTACCACTCCGGTGAAGCTTTCTTT. The chain carries TRBV2 and TRBJ1-1; D ambiguous. Deletions cut 6 bases from V and 7 bases from J, with 12 bases between. The CDR3 extends over 12 amino acids. From germline, CDR1 is SNHLY and CDR2 FYNNEI.

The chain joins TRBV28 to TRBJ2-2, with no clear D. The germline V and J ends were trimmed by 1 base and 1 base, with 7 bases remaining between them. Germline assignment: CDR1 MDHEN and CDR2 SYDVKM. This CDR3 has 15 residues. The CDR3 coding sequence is TGTGCCAGCAGTTTATATCCGGAGAACACCGGGGAGCTGTTTTTT. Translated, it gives CASSLYPENTGELFF.

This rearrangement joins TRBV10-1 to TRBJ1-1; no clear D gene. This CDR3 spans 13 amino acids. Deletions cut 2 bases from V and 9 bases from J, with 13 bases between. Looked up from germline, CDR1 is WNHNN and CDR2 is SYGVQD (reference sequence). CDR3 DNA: TGCGCCAGCAGTGAGGGTGAACACAGAAAAGCTTTCTTT. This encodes CASSEGEHRKAFF.

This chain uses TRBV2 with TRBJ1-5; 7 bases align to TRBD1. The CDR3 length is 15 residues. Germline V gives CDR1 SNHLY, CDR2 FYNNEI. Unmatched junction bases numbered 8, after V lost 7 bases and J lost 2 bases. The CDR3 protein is CASNGQVMGNQPQHF. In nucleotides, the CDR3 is TGTGCCAGCAACGGACAGGTCATGGGCAATCAGCCCCAGCATTTT.

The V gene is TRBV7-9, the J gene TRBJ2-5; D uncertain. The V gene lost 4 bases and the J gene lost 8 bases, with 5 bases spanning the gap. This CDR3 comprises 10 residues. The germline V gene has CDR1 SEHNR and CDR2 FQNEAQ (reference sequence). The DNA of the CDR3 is TGTGCCAGCAGCTCAGACACCCAGTACTTC. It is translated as CASSSDTQYF.

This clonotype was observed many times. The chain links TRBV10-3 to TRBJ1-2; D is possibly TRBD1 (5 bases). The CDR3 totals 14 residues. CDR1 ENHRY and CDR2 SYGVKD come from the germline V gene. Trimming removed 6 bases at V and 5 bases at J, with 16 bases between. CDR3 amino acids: CAIRGDGAGYGYTF. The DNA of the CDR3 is TGTGCCATCAGGGGGGACGGAGCGGGGTATGGCTACACCTTC.

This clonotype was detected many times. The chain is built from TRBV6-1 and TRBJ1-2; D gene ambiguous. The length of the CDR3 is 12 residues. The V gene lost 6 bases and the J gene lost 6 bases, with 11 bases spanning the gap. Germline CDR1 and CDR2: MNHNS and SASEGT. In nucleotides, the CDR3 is TGTGCCAGCAGGGGAACGGGGAATGGCTACACCTTC. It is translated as CASRGTGNGYTF.

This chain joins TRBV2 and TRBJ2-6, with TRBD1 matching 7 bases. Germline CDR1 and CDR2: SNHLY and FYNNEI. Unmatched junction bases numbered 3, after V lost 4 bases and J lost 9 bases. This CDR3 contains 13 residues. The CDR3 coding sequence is TGTGCCAGCAGTGGGGGACAGCTCAACGTCCTGACTTTC. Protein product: CASSGGQLNVLTF. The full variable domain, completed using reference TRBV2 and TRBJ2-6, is EPEVTQTPSHQVTQMGQEVILRCVPISNHLYFYWYRQILGQKVEFLVSFYNNEISEKSEIFDDQFSVERPDGSNFTLKIRSTKLEDSAMYFCASSGGQLNVLTFGAGSRLTVL.

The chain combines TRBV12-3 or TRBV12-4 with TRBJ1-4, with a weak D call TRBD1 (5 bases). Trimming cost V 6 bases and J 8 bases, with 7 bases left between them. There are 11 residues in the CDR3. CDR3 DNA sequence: TGTGCCAGCAGGGAGGGGGAAAAACTGTTTTTT. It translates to CASREGEKLFF.

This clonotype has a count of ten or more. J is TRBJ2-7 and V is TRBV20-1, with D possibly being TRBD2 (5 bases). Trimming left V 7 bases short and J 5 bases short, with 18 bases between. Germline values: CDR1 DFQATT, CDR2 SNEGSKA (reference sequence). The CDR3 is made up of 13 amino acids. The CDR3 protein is CSGWLRGSHEQYF. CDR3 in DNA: TGCAGTGGTTGGCTTCGGGGTTCCCACGAGCAGTACTTC.

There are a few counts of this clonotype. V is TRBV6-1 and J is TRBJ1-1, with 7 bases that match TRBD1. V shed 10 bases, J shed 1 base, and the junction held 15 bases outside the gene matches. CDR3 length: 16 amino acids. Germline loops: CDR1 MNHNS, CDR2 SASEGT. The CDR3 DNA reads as TGTGCCATCGGGGGTGAGGGGACAGAGACGAACACTGAAGCTTTCTTT. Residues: CAIGGEGTETNTEAFF.

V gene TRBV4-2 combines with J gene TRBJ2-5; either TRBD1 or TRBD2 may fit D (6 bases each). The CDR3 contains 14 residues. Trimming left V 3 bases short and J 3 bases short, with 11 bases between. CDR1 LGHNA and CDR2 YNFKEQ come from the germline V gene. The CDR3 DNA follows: TGTGCCAGCAGCCAGGGGGGCAGCGAAGAGACCCAGTACTTC. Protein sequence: CASSQGGSEETQYF.

The CDR3 is CASSLYRKTEAFF. The CDR3 DNA follows: TGTGCCAGCAGTCTATACAGGAAGACTGAAGCTTTCTTT. The rearrangement uses TRBV28 and TRBJ1-1; maybe TRBD1 (5 bases). This CDR3 spans 13 amino acids. Germline V gives CDR1 MDHEN, CDR2 SYDVKM. The germline V and J ends were trimmed by 5 bases and 5 bases, with 12 bases remaining between them.

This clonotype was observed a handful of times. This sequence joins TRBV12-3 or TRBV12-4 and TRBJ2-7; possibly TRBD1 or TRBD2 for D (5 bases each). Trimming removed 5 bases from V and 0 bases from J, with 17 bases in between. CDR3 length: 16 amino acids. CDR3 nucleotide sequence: TGTGCCAGCAGTACCCTGGGACGGCAGATCTCCTACGAGCAGTACTTC. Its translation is CASSTLGRQISYEQYF.

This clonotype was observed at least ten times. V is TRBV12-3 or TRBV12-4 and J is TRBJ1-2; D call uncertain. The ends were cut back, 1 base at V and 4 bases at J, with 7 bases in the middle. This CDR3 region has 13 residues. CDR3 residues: CASSLGHLYGYTF. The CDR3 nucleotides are TGTGCCAGCAGTTTAGGACACCTCTATGGCTACACCTTC.

The CDR3 DNA sequence: TGTGCCAGCGGTGAGACGCAATACGAGCAGTACTTC. It encodes CASGETQYEQYF. V and J are TRBV7-4 and TRBJ2-7; D unresolved. The CDR3 extends over 12 amino acids. Trimming took 8 bases from V and 4 from J, leaving 12 bases between them. Germline V CDR1 and CDR2: SGHVT, SQSDAQ.

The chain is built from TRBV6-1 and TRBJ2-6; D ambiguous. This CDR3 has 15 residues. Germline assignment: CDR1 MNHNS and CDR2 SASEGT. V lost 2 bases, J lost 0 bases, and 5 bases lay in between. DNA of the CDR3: TGTGCCAGCAGTGAAACCAGCTCTGGGGCCAACGTCCTGACTTTC. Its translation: CASSETSSGANVLTF.

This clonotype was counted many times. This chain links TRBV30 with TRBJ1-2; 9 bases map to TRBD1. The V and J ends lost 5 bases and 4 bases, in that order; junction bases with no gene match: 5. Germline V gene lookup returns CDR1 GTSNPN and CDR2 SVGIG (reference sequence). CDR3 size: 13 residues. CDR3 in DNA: TGTGCCTGGGCCACAGGGGGCGCCTATGGCTACACCTTC. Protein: CAWATGGAYGYTF.

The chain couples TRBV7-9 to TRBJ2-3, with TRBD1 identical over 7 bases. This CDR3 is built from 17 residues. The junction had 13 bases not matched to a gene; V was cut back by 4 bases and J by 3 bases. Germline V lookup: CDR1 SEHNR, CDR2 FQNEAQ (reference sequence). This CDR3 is CASSSTDRDSQTDTQYF. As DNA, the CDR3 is TGTGCCAGCAGCTCCACCGACCGGGACAGCCAAACAGATACGCAGTATTTT. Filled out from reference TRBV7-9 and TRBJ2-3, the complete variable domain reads DTGVSQNPRHKITKRGQNVTFRCDPISEHNRLYWYRQTLGQGPEFLTYFQNEAQLEKSRLLSDRFSAERPKGSFSTLEIQRTEQGDSAMYLCASSSTDRDSQTDTQYFGPGTRLTVL.